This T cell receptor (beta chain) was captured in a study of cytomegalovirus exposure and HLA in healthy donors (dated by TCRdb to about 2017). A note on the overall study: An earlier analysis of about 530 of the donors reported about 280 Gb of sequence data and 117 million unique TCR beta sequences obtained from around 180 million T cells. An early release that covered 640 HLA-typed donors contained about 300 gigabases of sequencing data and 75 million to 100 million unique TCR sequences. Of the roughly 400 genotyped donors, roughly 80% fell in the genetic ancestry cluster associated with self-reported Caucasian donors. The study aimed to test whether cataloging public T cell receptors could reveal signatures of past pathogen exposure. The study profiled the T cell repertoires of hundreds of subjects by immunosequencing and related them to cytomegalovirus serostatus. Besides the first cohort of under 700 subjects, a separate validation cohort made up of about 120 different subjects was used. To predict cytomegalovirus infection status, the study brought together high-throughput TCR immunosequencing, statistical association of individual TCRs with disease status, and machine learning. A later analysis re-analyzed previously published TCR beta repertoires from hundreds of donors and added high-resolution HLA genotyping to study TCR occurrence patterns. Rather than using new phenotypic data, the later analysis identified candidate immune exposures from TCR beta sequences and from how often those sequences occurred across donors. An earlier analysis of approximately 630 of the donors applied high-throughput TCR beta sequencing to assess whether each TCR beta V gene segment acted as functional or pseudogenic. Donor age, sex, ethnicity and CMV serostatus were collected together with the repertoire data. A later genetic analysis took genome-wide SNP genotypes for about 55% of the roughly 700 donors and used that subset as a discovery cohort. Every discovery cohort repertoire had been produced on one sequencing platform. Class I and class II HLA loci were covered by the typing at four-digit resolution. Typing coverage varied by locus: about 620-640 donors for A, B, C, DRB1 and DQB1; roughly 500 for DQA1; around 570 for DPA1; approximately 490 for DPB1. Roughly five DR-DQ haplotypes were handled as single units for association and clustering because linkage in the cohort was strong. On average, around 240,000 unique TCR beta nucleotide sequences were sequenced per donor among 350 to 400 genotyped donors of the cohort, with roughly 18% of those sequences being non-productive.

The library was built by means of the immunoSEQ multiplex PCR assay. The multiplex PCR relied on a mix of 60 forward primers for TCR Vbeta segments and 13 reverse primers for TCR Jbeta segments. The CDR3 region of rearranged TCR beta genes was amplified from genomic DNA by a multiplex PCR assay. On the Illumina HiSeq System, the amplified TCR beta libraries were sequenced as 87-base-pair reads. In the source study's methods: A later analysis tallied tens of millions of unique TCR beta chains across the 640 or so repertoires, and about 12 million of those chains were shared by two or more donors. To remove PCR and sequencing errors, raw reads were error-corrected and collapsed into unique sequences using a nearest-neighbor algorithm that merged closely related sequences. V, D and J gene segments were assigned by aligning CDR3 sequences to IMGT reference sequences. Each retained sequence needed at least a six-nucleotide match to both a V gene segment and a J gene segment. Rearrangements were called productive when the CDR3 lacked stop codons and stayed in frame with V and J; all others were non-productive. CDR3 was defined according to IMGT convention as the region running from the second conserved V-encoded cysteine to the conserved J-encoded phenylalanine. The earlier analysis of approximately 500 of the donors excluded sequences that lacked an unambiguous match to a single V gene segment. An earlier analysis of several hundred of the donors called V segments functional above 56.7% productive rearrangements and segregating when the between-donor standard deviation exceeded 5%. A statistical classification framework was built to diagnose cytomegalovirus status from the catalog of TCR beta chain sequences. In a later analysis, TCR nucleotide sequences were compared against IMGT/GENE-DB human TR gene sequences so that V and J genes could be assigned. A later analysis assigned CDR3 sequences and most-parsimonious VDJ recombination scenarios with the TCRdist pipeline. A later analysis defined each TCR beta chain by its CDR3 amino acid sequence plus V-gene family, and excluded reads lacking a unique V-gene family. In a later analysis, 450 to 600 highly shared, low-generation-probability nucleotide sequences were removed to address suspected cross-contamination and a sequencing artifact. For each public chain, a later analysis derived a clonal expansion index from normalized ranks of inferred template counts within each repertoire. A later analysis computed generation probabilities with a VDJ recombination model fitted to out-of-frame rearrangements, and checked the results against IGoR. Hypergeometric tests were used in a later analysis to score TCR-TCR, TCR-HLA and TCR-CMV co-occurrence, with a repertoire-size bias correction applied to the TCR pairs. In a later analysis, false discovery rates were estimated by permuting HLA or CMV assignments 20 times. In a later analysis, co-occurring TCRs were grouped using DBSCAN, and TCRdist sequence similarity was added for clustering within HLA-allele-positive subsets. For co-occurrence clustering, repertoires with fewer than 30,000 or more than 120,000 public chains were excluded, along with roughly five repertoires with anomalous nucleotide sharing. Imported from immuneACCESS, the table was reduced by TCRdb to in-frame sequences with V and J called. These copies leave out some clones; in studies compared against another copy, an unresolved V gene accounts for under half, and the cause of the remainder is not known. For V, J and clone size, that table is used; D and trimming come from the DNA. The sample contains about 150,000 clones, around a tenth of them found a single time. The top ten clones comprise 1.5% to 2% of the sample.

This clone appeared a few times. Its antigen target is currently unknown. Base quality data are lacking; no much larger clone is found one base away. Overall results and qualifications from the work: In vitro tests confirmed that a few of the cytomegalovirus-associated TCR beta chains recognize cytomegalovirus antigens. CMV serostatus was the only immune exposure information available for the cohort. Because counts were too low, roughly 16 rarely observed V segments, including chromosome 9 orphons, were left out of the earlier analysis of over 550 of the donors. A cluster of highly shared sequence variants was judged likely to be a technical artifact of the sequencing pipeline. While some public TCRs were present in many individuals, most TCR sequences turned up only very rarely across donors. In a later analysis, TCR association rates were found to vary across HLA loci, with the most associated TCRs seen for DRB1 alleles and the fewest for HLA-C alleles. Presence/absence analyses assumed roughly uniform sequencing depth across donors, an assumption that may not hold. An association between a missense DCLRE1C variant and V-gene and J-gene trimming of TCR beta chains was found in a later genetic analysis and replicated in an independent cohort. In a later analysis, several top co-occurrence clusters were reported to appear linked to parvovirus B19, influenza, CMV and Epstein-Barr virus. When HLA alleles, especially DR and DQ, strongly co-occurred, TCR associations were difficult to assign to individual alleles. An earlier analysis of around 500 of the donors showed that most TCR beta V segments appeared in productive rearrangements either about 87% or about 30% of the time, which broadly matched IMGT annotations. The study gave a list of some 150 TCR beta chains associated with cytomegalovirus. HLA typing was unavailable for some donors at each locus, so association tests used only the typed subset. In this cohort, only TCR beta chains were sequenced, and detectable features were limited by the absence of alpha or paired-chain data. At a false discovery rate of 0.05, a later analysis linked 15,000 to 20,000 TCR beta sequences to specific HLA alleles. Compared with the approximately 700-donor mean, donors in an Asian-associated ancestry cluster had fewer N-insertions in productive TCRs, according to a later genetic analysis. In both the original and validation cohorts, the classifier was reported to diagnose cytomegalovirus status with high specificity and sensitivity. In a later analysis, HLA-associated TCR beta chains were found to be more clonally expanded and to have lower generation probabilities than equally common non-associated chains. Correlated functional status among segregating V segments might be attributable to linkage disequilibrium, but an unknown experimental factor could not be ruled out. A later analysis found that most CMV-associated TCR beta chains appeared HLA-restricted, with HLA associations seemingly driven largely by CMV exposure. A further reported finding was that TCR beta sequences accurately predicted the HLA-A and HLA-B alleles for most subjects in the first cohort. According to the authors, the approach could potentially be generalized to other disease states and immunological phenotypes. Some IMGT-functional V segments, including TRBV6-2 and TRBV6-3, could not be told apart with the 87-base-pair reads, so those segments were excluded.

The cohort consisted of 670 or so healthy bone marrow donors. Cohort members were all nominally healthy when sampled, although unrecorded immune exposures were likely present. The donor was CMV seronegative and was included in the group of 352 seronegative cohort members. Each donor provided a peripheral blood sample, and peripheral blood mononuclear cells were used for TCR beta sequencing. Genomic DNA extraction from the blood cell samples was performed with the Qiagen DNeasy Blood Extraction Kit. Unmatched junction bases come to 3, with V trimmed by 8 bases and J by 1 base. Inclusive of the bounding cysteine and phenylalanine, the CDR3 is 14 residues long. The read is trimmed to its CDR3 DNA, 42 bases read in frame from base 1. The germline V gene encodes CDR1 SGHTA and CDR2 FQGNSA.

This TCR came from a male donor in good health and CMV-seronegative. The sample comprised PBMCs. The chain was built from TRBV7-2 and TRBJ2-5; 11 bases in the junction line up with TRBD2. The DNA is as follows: TGTGCCAGCGTAGCGGGGGGGTCCCAAGAGACCCAGTACTTC. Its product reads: CASVAGGSQETQYF.